This TCR beta chain emerged from a study of blood T cell repertoires in COVID-19. Study in general: Sites across the United States, Italy and Spain contributed samples from acute and convalescent COVID-19. PBMCs, B-cell-depleted T cells, or T cells were the source of the cDNA or gDNA that made up the material.

Sequenced by immunoSEQ multiplex PCR; TCRdb stores in-frame clones only, minus some. Among fewer than 250,000 clones listed, around 88% were seen once. Across about two dozen US areas, participants ranged in age from roughly 18 to 95 years. Germline V gene sequence: CDR1 SGHTA, CDR2 FQGNSA. V lost 0 bases, J lost 6 bases, and 4 bases stayed unmatched. The CDR3 loop spans 15 amino acids. V usage is TRBV7-2 and J usage is TRBJ2-1; TRBD2 aligns across 8 bases. Specimen: PBMCs or T cells enriched from blood (not recorded which). The receptor was derived from a woman aged 45-65 years with acute COVID-19. For the CDR3, the DNA is TGTGCCAGCAGCTTAGCGGGACTAGGTAGCAATGAGCAGTTCTTC. This codes for CASSLAGLGSNEQFF.